This T cell receptor (beta chain) was sequenced during a study of T cell changes during pregnancy in multiple sclerosis. Trimming took 4 bases from V and 5 from J; bases not matched to a gene: 2. The CDR3 length is 12 residues. CDR1 MNHEY and CDR2 SMNVEV come from the germline V gene (reference sequence). Profiled with immunoSEQ multiplex PCR; TCRdb holds only in-frame clones, not every one. The sample shows approximately 120,000 clones, 96% of them seen only once. V and J are TRBV27 and TRBJ2-7; 7 bases map to TRBD2. The specimen was peripheral blood, collected after pregnancy. This receptor was taken from a female donor with multiple sclerosis, enrolled in a pregnancy study. This chain's CDR3 is CASSSTSDEQYF. CDR3 coding DNA: TGTGCCAGCAGTTCTACTAGCGACGAGCAGTACTTC.